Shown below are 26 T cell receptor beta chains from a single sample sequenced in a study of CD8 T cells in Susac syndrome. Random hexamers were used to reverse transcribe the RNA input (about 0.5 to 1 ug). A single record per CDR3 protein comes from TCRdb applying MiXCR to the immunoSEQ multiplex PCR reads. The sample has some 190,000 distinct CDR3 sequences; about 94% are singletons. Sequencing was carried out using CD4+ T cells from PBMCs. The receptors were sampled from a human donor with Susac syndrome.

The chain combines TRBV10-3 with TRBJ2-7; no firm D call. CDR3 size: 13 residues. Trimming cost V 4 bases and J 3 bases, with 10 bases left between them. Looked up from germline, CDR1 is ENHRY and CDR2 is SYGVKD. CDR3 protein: CAISAVADYEQYF. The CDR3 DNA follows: TGTGCCATCAGTGCGGTGGCAGACTACGAGCAGTACTTC.

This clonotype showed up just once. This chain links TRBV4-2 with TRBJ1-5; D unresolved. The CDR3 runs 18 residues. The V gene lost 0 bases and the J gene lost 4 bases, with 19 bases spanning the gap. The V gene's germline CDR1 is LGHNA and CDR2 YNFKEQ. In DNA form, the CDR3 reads TGTGCCAGCAGCCAAGACGGATCCAGCTTCGAGGGAAATCAGCCCCAGCATTTT. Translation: CASSQDGSSFEGNQPQHF.

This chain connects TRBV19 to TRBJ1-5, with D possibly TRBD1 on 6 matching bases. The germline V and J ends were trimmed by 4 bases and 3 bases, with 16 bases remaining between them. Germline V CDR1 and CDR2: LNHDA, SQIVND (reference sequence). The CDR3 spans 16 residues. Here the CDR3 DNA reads TGTGCCAGTAGTACTCCCAGACAGGTACTCAATCAGCCCCAGCATTTT. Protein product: CASSTPRQVLNQPQHF.

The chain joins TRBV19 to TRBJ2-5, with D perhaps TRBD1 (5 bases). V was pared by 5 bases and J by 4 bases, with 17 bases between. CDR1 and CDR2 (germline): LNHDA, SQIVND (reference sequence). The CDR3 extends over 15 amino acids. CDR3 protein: CASSLGDRMGETQYF. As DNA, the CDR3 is TGTGCCAGTAGTCTAGGTGACAGAATGGGAGAGACCCAGTACTTC.

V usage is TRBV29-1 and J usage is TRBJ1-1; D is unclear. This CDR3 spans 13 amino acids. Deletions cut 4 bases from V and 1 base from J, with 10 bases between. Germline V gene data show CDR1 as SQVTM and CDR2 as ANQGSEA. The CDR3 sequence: CSVVRAPNTEAFF. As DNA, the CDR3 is TGCAGCGTTGTCCGGGCCCCGAACACTGAAGCTTTCTTT. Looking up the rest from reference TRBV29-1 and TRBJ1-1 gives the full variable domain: SAVISQKPSRDICQRGTSLTIQCQVDSQVTMMFWYRQQPGQSLTLIATANQGSEATYESGFVIDKFPISRPNLTFSTLTVSNMSPEDSSIYLCSVVRAPNTEAFFGQGTRLTVV.

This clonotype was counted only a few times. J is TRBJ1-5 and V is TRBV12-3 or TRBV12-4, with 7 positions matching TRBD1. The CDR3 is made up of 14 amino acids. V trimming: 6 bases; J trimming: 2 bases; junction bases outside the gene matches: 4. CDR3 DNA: TGTGCCAGCAGGGCTACAGGGGGCAATCAGCCCCAGCATTTT. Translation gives CASRATGGNQPQHF.

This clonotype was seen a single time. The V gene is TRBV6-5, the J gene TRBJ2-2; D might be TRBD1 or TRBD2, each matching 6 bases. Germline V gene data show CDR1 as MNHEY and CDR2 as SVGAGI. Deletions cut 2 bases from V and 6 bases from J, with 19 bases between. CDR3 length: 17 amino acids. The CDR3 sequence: CASSYPRGEARAGELFF. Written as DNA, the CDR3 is TGTGCCAGCAGTTACCCGAGGGGGGAGGCGAGGGCCGGGGAGCTGTTTTTT.

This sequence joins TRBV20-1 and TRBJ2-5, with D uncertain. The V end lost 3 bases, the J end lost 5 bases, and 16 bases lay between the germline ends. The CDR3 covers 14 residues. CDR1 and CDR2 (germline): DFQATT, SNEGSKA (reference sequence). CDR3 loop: CSASAPPDGETQYF. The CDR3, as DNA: TGCAGTGCTAGTGCCCCACCAGATGGGGAGACCCAGTACTTC.

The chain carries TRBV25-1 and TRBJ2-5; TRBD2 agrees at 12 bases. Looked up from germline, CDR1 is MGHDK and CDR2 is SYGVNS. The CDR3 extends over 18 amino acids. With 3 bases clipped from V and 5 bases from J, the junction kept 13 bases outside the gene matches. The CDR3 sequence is CASSDSGLAGPRGETQYF. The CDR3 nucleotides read TGTGCCAGCAGTGATTCCGGACTAGCGGGGCCGAGGGGGGAGACCCAGTACTTC.

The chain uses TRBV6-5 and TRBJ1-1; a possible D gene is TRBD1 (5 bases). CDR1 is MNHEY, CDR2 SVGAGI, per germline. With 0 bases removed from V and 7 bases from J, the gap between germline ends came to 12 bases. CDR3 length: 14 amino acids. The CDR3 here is CASSYSRGADEAFF. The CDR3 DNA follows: TGTGCCAGCAGTTACTCGAGGGGCGCTGATGAAGCTTTCTTT.

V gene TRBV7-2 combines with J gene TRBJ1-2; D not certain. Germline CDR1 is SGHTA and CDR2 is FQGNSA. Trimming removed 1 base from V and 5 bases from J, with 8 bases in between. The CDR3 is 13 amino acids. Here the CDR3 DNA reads TGTGCCAGCAGCTTAGATCTCATATATGGCTACACCTTC. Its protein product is CASSLDLIYGYTF.

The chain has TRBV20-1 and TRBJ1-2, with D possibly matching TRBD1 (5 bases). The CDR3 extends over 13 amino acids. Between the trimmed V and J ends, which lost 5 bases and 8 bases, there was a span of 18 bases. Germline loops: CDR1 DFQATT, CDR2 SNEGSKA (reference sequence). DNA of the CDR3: TGCAGTGCTGAACCGCCAGGGAGGAGAGGCTACACCTTC. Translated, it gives CSAEPPGRRGYTF.

CDR3: CAISEDRVSPLHF. The CDR3 bases are TGTGCCATCAGTGAGGACAGGGTCTCACCCCTCCACTTT. V gene TRBV10-3 combines with J gene TRBJ1-6, with 7 positions matching TRBD1. Germline V gives CDR1 ENHRY, CDR2 SYGVKD. The CDR3 consists of 13 residues. The ends lost 2 bases at V and 10 bases at J; junction bases unmatched: 2.

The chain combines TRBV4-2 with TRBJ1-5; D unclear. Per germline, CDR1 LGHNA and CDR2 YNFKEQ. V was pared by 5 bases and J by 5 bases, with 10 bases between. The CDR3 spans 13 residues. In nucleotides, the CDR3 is TGTGCCAGCAGCGGGCAGTTGGATCAGCCCCAGCATTTT. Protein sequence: CASSGQLDQPQHF.

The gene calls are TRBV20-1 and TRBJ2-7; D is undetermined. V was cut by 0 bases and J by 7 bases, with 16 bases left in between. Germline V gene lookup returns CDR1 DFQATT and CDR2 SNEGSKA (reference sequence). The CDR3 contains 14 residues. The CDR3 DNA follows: TGCAGTGCTAGAGATGGAAGGATCCAAGGGGAGCAGTACTTC. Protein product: CSARDGRIQGEQYF.

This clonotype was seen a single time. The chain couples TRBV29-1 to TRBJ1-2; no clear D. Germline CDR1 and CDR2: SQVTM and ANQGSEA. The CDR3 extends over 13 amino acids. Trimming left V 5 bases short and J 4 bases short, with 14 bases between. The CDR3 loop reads CSVTEVSVYGYTF. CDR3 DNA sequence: TGCAGCGTTACGGAGGTGTCAGTCTATGGCTACACCTTC.

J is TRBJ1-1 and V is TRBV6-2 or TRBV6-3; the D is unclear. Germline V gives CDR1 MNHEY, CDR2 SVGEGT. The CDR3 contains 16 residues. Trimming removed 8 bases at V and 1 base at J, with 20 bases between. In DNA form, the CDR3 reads TGTGCCAGCGGTCCCCACTTGGACGGCCAGAACACTGAAGCTTTCTTT. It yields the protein CASGPHLDGQNTEAFF.

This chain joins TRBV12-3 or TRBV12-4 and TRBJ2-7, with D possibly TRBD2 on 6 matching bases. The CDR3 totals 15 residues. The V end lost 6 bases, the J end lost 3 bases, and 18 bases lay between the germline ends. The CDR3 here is CASSPLRGEDYEQYF. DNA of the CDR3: TGTGCCAGCAGCCCTCTCCGCGGGGAGGACTACGAGCAGTACTTC.

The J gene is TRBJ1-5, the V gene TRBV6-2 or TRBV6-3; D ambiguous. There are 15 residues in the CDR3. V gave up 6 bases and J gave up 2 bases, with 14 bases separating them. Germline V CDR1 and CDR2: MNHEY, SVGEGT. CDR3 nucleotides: TGTGCCAGCAGACTTGTGGGTGGGGGCAATCAGCCCCAGCATTTT. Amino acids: CASRLVGGGNQPQHF.

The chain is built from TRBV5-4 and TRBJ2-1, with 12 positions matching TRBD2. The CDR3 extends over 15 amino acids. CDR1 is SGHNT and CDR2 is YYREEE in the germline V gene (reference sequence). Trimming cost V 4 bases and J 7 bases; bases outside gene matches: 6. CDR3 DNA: TGTGCCAGCAGCGACACTAGCGGGGGGTGGAATGAGCAGTTCTTC. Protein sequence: CASSDTSGGWNEQFF.

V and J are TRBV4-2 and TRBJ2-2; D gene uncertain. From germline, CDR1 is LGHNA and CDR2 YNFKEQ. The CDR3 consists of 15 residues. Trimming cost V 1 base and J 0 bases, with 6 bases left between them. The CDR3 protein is CASSQGRTNTGELFF. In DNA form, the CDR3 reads TGTGCCAGCAGCCAAGGGCGGACGAACACCGGGGAGCTGTTTTTT.

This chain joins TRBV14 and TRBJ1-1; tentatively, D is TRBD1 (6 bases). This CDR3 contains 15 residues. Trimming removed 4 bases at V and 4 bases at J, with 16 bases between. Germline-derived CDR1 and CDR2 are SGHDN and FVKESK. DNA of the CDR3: TGTGCCAGCAGCCGCTTACAGGGAGAGGGCACTGAAGCTTTCTTT. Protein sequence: CASSRLQGEGTEAFF.

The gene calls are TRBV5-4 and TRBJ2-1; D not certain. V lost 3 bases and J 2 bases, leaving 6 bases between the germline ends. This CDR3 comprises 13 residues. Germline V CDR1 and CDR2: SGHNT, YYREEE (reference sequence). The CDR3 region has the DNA TGTGCCAGCAGCTCAACAGCCTACAATGAGCAGTTCTTC. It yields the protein CASSSTAYNEQFF.

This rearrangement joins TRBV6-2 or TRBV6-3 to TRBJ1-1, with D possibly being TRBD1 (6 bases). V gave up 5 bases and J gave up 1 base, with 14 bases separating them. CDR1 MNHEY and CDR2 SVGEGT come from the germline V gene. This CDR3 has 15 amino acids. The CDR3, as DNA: TGTGCCAGCAGTAGGGCAGGGGAGCAGAACACTGAAGCTTTCTTT. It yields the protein CASSRAGEQNTEAFF.

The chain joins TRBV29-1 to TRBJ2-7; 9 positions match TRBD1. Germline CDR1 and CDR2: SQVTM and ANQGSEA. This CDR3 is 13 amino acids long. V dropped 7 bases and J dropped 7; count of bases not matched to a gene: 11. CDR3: CSGRDRVMGEQYF. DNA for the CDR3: TGCAGCGGCCGGGACAGGGTGATGGGGGAGCAGTACTTC.

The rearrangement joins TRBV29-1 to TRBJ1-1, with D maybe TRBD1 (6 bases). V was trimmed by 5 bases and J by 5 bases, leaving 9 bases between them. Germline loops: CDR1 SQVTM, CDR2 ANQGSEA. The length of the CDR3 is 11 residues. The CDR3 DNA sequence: TGCAGCGTTCTAGGACAGACTGAAGCTTTCTTT. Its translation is CSVLGQTEAFF.